A single sample gave rise to the 10 T cell receptor beta chains below, sequenced in a study of blood T cell repertoires in COVID-19 (TCRdb year 2020). Libraries were built with the immunoSEQ multiplex PCR assay. The table was pulled from immuneACCESS by TCRdb, which kept in-frame rearrangements only. Such tables lose some clones; where checked, under half of the loss comes from unresolved V genes, and the rest has no known cause. The sample table holds tens of thousands of clones, of which around 84% were seen once. Of the sample, 6.9% is held by the ten largest clones. Input material: peripheral blood. These receptors all stem from a man aged 50 to 59 with active COVID-19.

This clone was seen a few times. V and J are TRBV2 and TRBJ1-4, with TRBD1 matching 8 bases. This CDR3 spans 16 amino acids. J was trimmed by 4 bases and V by 2 bases; bases with no gene match: 6. Germline-derived CDR1 and CDR2 are SNHLY and FYNNEI. The CDR3 DNA follows: TGTGCCAGCAGTGAAACCCCGACAGGGGATAATGAAAAACTGTTTTTT. Its protein product is CASSETPTGDNEKLFF.

The rearrangement joins TRBV5-1 to TRBJ2-1; D uncertain. The length of the CDR3 is 14 residues. Trimming removed 6 bases at V and 1 base at J, with 11 bases between. The germline V gene encodes CDR1 SGHRS and CDR2 YFSETQ. This CDR3 reads CASNLDPSYNEQFF. In nucleotides, the CDR3 is TGCGCCAGCAATTTAGATCCGTCCTACAATGAGCAGTTCTTC.

This rearrangement joins TRBV18 to TRBJ1-2; 9 positions agree with TRBD1. Trimming cost V 4 bases and J 7 bases; bases outside gene matches: 16. The CDR3 is 17 amino acids. Germline CDR1 is KGHSH and CDR2 is LQKENI. The CDR3 is CASSQETGGNGGPGYTF. The CDR3 DNA follows: TGTGCCAGCTCACAGGAAACAGGGGGCAATGGCGGTCCTGGCTACACCTTC.

The chain carries TRBV11-3 and TRBJ2-1; 9 bases are a match to TRBD2. CDR1 is SGHNT, CDR2 YENEEA, per germline. After removal of 3 bases from V and 1 base from J, the junction contained 4 bases not matched to a gene. This CDR3 is built from 16 residues. CDR3 sequence (DNA): TGTGCCAGCAGCTTTAAACTAGCGGGTTCCTACAATGAGCAGTTCTTC. Its translation: CASSFKLAGSYNEQFF. Looking up the rest from reference TRBV11-3 and TRBJ2-1 gives the full variable domain: EAGVVQSPRYKIIEKKQPVAFWCNPISGHNTLYWYLQNLGQGPELLIRYENEEAVDDSQLPKDRFSAERLKGVDSTLKIQPAELGDSAVYLCASSFKLAGSYNEQFFGPGTRLTVL.

The CDR3 here is CASSPGQGLGQPQHF. DNA of the CDR3: TGTGCCAGCAGCCCCGGACAGGGATTGGGACAGCCCCAGCATTTT. The V and J genes are TRBV9 and TRBJ1-5; 8 nucleotides agree with TRBD1. Germline V gene lookup returns CDR1 SGDLS and CDR2 YYNGEE. The CDR3 extends over 15 amino acids. V was pared by 4 bases and J by 7 bases, with 10 bases of the junction left unmatched.

The chain is built from TRBV6-6 and TRBJ2-1; D is undetermined. The CDR3 loop spans 13 amino acids. Germline CDR1 is MNHNY and CDR2 is SVGAGI (reference sequence). Trimming removed 6 bases from V and 1 base from J, with 7 bases in between. CDR3 bases: TGTGCCAGCAGCTTGACATCCTACAATGAGCAGTTCTTC. This sequence encodes CASSLTSYNEQFF.

The CDR3 DNA follows: TGTGCCAGCAGAGGGGACAGGGATGCGTACATTCAGTACTTC. Translated: CASRGDRDAYIQYF. The genes are TRBV5-8 and TRBJ2-4; TRBD1 matches 9 bases. The CDR3 length is 14 residues. Trimming cost V 5 bases and J 8 bases; bases outside gene matches: 8. Germline V gives CDR1 SGHTS, CDR2 YDEGEE.

The CDR3: CASSPRNRGRRSPLHF. The CDR3 DNA follows: TGTGCCAGCAGCCCCAGGAACAGGGGGCGAAGATCACCCCTCCACTTT. This rearrangement joins TRBV3-1 (or the pseudogene TRBV3-2) to TRBJ1-6; 9 bases line up with TRBD1. The CDR3 contains 16 residues. The J segment lost 10 bases and the V segment lost 4 bases, leaving 11 bases of the junction unmatched. The germline gives CDR1 LGHDT, CDR2 YNNKEL (reference sequence).

The V and J genes are TRBV5-1 and TRBJ2-5; tentative D call: TRBD1 (5 bases). Germline loops: CDR1 SGHRS, CDR2 YFSETQ. This CDR3 contains 14 residues. V dropped 2 bases and J dropped 0 bases, with 8 bases sitting between them. The CDR3 DNA sequence: TGCGCCAGCAGCTTAGGGGATTACCAAGAGACCCAGTACTTC. The encoded protein is CASSLGDYQETQYF.

The table lists this clone with a few counts. The genes are TRBV5-1 and TRBJ2-7, with 9 bases aligning to TRBD2. The CDR3 sequence is 15 residues long. The germline V gene has CDR1 SGHRS and CDR2 YFSETQ. V was clipped by 4 bases and J by 6 bases; unmatched bases: 11. The CDR3, as DNA: TGCGCCAGCAGCGGTCTTAGCGGGAGATACCTCGAGCAGTACGTC. Translating it yields CASSGLSGRYLEQYV.